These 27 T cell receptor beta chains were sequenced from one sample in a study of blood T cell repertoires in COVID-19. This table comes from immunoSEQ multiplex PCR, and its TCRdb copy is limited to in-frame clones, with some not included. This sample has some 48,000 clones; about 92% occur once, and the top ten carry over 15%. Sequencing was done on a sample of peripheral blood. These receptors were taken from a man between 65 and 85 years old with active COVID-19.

As DNA, the CDR3 is TGTGCCAGCAGTGCTTTCTACGAGCAGTACTTC. This translates into CASSAFYEQYF. V gene TRBV2 combines with J gene TRBJ2-7; D not resolved. Germline V gene sequence: CDR1 SNHLY, CDR2 FYNNEI. The CDR3 length is 11 residues. The V end was cut by 4 bases, the J end by 3 bases, with 4 bases between.

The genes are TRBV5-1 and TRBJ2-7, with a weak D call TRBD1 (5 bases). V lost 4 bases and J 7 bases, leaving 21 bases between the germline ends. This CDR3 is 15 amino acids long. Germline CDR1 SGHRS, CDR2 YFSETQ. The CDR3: CASSPEQGPAREQYF. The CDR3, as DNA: TGCGCCAGCAGCCCCGAGCAGGGCCCCGCGCGGGAGCAGTACTTC. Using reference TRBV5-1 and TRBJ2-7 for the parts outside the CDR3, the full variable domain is KAGVTQTPRYLIKTRGQQVTLSCSPISGHRSVSWYQQTPGQGLQFLFEYFSETQRNKGNFPGRFSGRQFSNSRSEMNVSTLELGDSALYLCASSPEQGPAREQYFGPGTRLTVT.

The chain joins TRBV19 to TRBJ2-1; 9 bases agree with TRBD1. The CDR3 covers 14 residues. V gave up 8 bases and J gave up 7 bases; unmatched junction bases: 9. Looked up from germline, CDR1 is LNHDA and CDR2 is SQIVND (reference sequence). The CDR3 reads CASRRQGGTNEQFF. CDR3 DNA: TGTGCCAGTCGACGACAGGGGGGAACGAATGAGCAGTTCTTC.

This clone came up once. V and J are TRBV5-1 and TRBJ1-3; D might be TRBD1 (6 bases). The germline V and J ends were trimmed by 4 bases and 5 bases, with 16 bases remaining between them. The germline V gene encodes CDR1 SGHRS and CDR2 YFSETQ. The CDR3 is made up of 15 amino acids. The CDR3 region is CASSRDTGARNTIYF. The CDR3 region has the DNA TGCGCCAGCAGCAGGGACACCGGGGCTAGAAACACCATATATTTT.

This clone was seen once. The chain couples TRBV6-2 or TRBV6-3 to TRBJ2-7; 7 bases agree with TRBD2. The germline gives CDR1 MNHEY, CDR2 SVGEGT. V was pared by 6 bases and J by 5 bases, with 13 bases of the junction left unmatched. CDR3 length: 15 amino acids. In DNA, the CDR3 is TGTGCCAGCAGCCCTTGGGGCGGGAGTAACGACGAGCAGTACTTC. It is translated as CASSPWGGSNDEQYF.

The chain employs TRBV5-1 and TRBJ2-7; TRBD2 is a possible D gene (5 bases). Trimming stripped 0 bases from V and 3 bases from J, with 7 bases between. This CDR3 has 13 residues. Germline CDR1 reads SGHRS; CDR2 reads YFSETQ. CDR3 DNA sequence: TGCGCCAGCAGCTTGGGACGGGACTACGAGCAGTACTTC. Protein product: CASSLGRDYEQYF. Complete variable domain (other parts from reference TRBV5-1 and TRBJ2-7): KAGVTQTPRYLIKTRGQQVTLSCSPISGHRSVSWYQQTPGQGLQFLFEYFSETQRNKGNFPGRFSGRQFSNSRSEMNVSTLELGDSALYLCASSLGRDYEQYFGPGTRLTVT.

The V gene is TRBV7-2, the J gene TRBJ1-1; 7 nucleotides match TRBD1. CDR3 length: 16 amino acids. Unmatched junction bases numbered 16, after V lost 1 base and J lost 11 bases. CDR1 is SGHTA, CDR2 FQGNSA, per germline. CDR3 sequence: CASSLVSGDSGRLAFF. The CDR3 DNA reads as TGTGCCAGCAGCTTAGTGTCAGGGGACAGCGGCCGATTGGCTTTCTTT.

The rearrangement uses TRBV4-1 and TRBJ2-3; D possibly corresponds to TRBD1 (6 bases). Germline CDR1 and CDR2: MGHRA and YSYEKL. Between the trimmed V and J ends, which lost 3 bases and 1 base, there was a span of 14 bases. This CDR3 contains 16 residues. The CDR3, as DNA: TGCGCCAGCAGCCAGCCCTCAGGGGACGGCACAGATACGCAGTATTTT. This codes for CASSQPSGDGTDTQYF.

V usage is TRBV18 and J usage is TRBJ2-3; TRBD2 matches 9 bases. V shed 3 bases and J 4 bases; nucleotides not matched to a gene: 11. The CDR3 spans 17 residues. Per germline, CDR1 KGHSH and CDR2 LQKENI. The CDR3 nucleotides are TGTGCCAGCTCACCCCAAGGGCGGGGGGGCTCGGCAGATACGCAGTATTTT. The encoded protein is CASSPQGRGGSADTQYF.

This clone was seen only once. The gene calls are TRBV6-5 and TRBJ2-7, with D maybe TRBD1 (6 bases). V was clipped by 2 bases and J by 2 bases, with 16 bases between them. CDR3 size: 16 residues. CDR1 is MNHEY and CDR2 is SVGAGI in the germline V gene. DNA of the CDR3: TGTGCCAGCAGTTACCTAGGGGGAACAGGGACCTACGAGCAGTACTTC. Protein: CASSYLGGTGTYEQYF.

The CDR3 DNA sequence: TGTGCCAGCTCACCGGGGGGGAGCTCCTACAATGAGCAGTTCTTC. Amino acids: CASSPGGSSYNEQFF. The genes are TRBV18 and TRBJ2-1; 7 bases fit TRBD2. V shed 3 bases, J shed 0 bases, and the junction held 2 bases outside the gene matches. Germline V lookup: CDR1 KGHSH, CDR2 LQKENI. The length of the CDR3 is 15 residues. The full variable domain, completed using reference TRBV18 and TRBJ2-1, is NAGVMQNPRHLVRRRGQEARLRCSPMKGHSHVYWYRQLPEEGLKFMVYLQKENIIDESGMPKERFSAEFPKEGPSILRIQQVVRGDSAAYFCASSPGGSSYNEQFFGPGTRLTVL.

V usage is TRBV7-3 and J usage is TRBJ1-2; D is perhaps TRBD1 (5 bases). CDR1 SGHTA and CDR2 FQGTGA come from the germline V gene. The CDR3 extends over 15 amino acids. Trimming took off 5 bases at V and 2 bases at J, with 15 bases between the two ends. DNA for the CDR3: TGTGCCAGCAGCCTAGAAGGCGGGGCGAACTATGGCTACACCTTC. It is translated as CASSLEGGANYGYTF.

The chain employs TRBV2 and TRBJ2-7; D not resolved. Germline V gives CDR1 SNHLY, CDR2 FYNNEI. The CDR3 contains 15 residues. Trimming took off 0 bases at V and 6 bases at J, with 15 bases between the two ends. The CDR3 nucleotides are TGTGCCAGCAGTGAAGCGAGCGATTCCTTCGCCGAGCAGTACTTC. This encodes CASSEASDSFAEQYF.

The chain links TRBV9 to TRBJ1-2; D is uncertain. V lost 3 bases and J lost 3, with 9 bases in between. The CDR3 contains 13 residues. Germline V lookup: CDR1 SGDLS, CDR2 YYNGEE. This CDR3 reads CASSANRDYGYTF. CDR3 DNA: TGTGCCAGCAGCGCGAACCGAGACTATGGCTACACCTTC. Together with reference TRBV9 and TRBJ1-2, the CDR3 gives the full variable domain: DSGVTQTPKHLITATGQRVTLRCSPRSGDLSVYWYQQSLDQGLQFLIQYYNGEERAKGNILERFSAQQFPDLHSELNLSSLELGDSALYFCASSANRDYGYTFGSGTRLTVV.

The CDR3 region is CASSLRRPGGGAETF. CDR3 coding DNA: TGTGCCAGCAGTTTACGGAGACCGGGGGGGGGCGCAGAGACCTTC. This rearrangement joins TRBV28 to TRBJ1-2; D might be TRBD1 (6 bases). With 2 bases removed from V and 14 bases from J, the gap between germline ends came to 24 bases. Germline CDR1 MDHEN, CDR2 SYDVKM. CDR3 size: 15 residues.

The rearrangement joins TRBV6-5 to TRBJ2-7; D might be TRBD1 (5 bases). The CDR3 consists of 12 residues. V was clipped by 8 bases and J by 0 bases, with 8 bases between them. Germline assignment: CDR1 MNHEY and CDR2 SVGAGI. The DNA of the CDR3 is TGTGCCAGCTCCGACAGCTCCTACGAGCAGTACTTC. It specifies CASSDSSYEQYF.

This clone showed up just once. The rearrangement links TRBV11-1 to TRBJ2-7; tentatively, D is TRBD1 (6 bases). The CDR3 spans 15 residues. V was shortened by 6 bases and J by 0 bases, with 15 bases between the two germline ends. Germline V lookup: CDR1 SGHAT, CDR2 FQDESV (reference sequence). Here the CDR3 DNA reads TGTGCCAGCAGTCGAGCCGGGACATCCTCCTACGAGCAGTACTTC. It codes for CASSRAGTSSYEQYF. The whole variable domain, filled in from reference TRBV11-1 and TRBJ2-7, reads EAEVAQSPRYKITEKSQAVAFWCDPISGHATLYWYRQILGQGPELLVQFQDESVVDDSQLPKDRFSAERLKGVDSTLKIQPAELGDSAMYLCASSRAGTSSYEQYFGPGTRLTVT.

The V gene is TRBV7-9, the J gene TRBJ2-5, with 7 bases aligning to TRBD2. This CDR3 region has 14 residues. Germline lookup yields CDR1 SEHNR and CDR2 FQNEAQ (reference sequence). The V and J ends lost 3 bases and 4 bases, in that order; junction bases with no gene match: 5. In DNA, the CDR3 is TGTGCCAGCAGCTTGGGCGGGGGTGGAGAGACCCAGTACTTC. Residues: CASSLGGGGETQYF.

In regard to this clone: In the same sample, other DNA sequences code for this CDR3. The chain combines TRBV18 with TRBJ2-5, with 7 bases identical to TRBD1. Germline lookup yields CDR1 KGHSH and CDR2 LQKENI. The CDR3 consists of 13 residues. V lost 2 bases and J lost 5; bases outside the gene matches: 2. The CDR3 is CASSPTQGETQYF. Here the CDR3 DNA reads TGTGCCAGCTCACCAACACAGGGGGAGACCCAGTACTTC.

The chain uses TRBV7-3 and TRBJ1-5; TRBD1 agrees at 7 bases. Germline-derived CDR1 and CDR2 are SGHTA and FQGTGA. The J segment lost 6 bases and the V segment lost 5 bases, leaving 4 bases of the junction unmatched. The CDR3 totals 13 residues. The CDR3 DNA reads TGTGCCAGCAGCCTCAGGGGGAGTCAGCCCCAGCATTTT. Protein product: CASSLRGSQPQHF. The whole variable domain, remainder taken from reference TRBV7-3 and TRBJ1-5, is GAGVSQTPSNKVTEKGKYVELRCDPISGHTALYWYRQSLGQGPEFLIYFQGTGAADDSGLPNDRFFAVRPEGSVSTLKIQRTERGDSAVYLCASSLRGSQPQHFGDGTRLSIL.

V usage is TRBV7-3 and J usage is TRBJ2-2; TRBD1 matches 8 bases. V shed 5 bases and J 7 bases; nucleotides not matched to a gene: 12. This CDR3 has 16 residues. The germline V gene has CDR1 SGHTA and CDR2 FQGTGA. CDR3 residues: CASSHRPGGAVGELFF. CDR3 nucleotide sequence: TGTGCCAGCAGCCATCGGCCAGGGGGCGCGGTCGGGGAGCTGTTTTTT.

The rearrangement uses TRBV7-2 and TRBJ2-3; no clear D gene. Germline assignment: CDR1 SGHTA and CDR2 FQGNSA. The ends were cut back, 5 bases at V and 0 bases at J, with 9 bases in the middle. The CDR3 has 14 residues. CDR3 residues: CASSHYSSTDTQYF. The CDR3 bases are TGTGCCAGCAGCCACTATTCTAGCACAGATACGCAGTATTTT.

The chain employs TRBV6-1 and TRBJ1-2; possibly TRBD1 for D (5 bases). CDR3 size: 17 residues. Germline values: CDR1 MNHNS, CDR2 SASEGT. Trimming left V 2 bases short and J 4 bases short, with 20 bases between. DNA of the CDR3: TGTGCCAGCAGTGAACTGGCGTCAGGGATGGAAAGCTATGGCTACACCTTC. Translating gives CASSELASGMESYGYTF.

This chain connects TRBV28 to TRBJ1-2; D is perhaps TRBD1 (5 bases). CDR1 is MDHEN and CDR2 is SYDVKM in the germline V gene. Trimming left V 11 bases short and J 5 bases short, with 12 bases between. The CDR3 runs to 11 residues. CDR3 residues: CAAQDSYGYTF. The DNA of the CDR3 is TGTGCCGCCCAAGACAGTTATGGCTACACCTTC.

DNA for the CDR3: TGTGCCAGCAGTTCCGGGACAGCGTATCAGCCCCAGCATTTT. Its translation is CASSSGTAYQPQHF. The chain couples TRBV28 to TRBJ1-5, with 7 bases aligning to TRBD1. This CDR3 has 14 residues. With 4 bases clipped from V and 5 bases from J, the junction kept 5 bases outside the gene matches. The germline gives CDR1 MDHEN, CDR2 SYDVKM. Based on the CDR3 plus reference TRBV28 and TRBJ1-5, the full variable domain is DVKVTQSSRYLVKRTGEKVFLECVQDMDHENMFWYRQDPGLGLRLIYFSYDVKMKEKGDIPEGYSVSREKKERFSLILESASTNQTSMYLCASSSGTAYQPQHFGDGTRLSIL.

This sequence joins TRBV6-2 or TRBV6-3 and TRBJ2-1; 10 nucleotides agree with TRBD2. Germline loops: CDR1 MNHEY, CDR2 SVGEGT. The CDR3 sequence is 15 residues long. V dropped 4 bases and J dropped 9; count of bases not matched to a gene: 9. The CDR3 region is CASSLQAGGPAEQFF. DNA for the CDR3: TGTGCCAGCAGTTTACAAGCGGGGGGGCCGGCTGAGCAGTTCTTC.

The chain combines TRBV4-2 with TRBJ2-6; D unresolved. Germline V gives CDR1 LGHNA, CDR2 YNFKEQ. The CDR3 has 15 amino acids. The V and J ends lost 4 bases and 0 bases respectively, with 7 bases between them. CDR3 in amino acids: CASSPPGSGANVLTF. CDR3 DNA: TGTGCCAGCAGCCCCCCCGGCTCTGGGGCCAACGTCCTGACTTTC.